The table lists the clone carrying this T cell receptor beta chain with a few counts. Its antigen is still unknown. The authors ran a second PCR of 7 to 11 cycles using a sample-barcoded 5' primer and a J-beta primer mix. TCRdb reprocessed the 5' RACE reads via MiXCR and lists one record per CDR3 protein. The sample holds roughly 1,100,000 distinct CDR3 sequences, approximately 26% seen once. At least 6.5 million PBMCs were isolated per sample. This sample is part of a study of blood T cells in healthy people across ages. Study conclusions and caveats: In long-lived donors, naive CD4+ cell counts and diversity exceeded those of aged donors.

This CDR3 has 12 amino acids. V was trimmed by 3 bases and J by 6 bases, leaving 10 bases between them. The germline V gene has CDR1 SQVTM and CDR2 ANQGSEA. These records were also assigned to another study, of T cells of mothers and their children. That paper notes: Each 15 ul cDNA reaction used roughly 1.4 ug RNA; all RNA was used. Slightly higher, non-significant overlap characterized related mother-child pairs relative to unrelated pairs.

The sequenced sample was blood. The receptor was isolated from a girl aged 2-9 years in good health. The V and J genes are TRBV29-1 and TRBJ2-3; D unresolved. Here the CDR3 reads CSVEDPGDTQYF. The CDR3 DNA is TGCAGCGTTGAGGACCCCGGGGATACGCAGTATTTT.